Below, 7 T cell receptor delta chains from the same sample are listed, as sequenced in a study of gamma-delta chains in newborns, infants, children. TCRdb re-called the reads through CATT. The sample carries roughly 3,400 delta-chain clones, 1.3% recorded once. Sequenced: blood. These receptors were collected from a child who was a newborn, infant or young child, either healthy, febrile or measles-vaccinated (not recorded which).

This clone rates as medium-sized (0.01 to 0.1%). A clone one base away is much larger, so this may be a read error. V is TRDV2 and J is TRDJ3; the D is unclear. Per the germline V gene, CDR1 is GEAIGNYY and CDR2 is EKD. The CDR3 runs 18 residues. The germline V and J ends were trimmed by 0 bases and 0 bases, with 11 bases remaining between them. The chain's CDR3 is CACDTAGSSSWDTRQMFF. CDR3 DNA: TGTGCCTGTGACACCGCCGGATCCAGCTCCTGGGACACCCGACAGATGTTTTTC.

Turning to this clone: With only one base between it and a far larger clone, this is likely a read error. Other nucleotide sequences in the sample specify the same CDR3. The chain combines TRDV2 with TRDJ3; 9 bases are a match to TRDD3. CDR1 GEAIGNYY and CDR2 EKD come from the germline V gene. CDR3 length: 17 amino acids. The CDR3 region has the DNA TGTGCCTGTGACCACGGGGGATACTCCTGGGATACCCGACAGATGTTTTTC. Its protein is CACDHGGYSWDTRQMFF.

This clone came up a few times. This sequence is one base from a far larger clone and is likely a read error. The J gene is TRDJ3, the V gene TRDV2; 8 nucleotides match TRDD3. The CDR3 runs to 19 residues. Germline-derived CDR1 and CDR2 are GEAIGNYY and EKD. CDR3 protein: CACDTVLGAVSWDTRQVFF. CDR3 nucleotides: TGTGCCTGTGACACCGTACTGGGGGCCGTCTCCTGGGACACCCGACAGGTGTTTTTC.

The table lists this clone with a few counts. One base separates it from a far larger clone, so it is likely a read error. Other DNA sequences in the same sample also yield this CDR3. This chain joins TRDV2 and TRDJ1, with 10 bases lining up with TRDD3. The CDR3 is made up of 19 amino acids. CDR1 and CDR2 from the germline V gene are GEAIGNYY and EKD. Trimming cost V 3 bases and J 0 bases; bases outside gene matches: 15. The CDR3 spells CACDPLTGGSDPDTDKLIF. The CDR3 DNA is TGTGCCTGTGACCCCCTTACTGGGGGATCGGATCCCGACACCGATAAACTCATCTTT.

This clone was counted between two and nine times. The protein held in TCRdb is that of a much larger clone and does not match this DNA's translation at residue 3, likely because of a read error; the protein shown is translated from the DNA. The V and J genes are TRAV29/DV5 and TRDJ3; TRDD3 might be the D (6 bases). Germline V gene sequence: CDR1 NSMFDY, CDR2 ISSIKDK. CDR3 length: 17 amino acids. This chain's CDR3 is CAPSALGSSWDTRQMFF. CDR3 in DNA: TGTGCACCAAGCGCGCTGGGGAGCTCCTGGGACACCCGACAGATGTTTTTC.

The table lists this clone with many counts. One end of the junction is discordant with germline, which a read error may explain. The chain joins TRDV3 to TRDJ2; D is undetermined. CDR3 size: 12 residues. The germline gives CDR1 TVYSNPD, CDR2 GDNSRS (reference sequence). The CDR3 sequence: CAFRDLTAHLFF. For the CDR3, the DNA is TGTGCCTTTAGGGATTTGACAGCACACCTCTTCTTT.

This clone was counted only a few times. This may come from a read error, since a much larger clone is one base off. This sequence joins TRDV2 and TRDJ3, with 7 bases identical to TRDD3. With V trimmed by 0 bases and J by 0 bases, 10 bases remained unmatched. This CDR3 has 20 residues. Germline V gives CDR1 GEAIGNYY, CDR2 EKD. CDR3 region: CACDTGPSWGPSWDTRQMFF. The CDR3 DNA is TGTGCCTGTGACACCGGGCCAAGCTGGGGGCCCTCCTGGGACACCCGACAGATGTTTTTC.